This TCR beta chain appears in the sequencing data of a study of metastatic and nonmetastatic thyroid tumors. On the study more broadly: The comparison covered peripheral blood and tumor or nodule tissue in malignant and benign thyroid patients.

Each patient went into thyroid surgery without having received any treatment. Overall study results and limits: Malignant thyroid tumors reportedly exceeded benign nodules significantly in TCR beta diversity, with the difference appearing in blood and tumor.

Concerning this clone itself: Its antigen remains unidentified. A much larger clone lies a single base off, so this may be a read error. Within the sample, other DNA sequences also encode this same CDR3.

TCRdb reanalyzed the PCR reads via MiXCR. Among 35,000 to 55,000 clones, more than 20% were seen once, and the ten largest hold around 3.4%. Sequences were obtained from blood. The source of this sequence is a male donor with papillary thyroid cancer or a benign thyroid nodule (not recorded which). Some clones in this sample may be carry-over from other donors' samples.

The CDR3: CSAGLARADTQYF. DNA of the CDR3: TGCAGTGCTGGTCTAGCGCGGGCAGATACACAGTATTTT. This chain connects TRBV20-1 to TRBJ2-3; the D gene is possibly TRBD2 (6 bases). The length of the CDR3 is 13 residues. CDR1 is DFQATT and CDR2 is SNEGSKA in the germline V gene (reference sequence).